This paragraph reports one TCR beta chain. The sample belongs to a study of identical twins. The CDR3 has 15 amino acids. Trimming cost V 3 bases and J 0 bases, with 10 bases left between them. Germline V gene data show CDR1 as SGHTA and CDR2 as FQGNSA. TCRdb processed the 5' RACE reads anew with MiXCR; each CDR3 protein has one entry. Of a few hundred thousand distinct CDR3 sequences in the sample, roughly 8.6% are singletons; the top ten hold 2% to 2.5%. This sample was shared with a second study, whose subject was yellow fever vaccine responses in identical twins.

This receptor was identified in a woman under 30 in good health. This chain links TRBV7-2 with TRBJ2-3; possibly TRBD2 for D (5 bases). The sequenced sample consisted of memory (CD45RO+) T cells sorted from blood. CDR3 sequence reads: CASSLGGYSTDTQYF. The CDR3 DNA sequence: TGTGCCAGCAGCTTGGGCGGGTATAGCACAGATACGCAGTATTTT.